This T cell receptor (beta chain) was sequenced for a study of vaccination effects on CD4 cells after COVID-19. ViraFEST assay sequencing came after antigen-specific CD4+ T cells were expanded with viral peptide pools. Cultured cells yielded isolated CD4+ T cells after approximately nine days. According to the study, vaccine recipients showed no prior SARS-CoV-2 infection and negative nucleocapsid antibodies. Study-wide points: After vaccination, at late timepoints, clones induced by infection and by vaccine contracted markedly.

The germline CDR1 and CDR2 sequences are MGHDK and SYGVNS. V was cut by 4 bases and J by 4 bases, with 4 bases left in between. This CDR3 is built from 11 residues. Comments on this clone: Antigen: not known.

This table comes from immunoSEQ multiplex PCR, and its TCRdb copy is limited to in-frame clones, with some not included. There are about 27,000 clones in the sample; about 70% occur only once, and roughly 22% lies in the top ten. This chain links TRBV25-1 with TRBJ2-5, with D unclear. The material sequenced was CD4+ T cells from PBMCs cultured with HCoV-NL63 spike peptides, taken before COVID-19 vaccination. The receptor was isolated from a human donor who received a COVID-19 vaccine. DNA for the CDR3: TGTGCCAGCAGTGTGGGAGAGACCCAGTACTTC. Translating gives CASSVGETQYF.